This TCR beta chain was identified in a study of long-term antiretroviral therapy in people with HIV. This CDR3 contains 16 residues. Germline-derived CDR1 and CDR2 are SGHRS and YFSETQ. Between the trimmed V and J ends, which lost 5 bases and 2 bases, there was a span of 19 bases. Running of the v3.0 immunoSEQ assay took place at survey level. Assay used: immunoSEQ multiplex PCR; TCRdb lists only in-frame clones, some missing. Seen here are about 30,000 clones, 94% observed once, and the top ten hold less than 3.5%. The rearrangement joins TRBV5-1 to TRBJ1-2; unclear D gene. The sequence was collected from a man aged 50 to 60 with HIV. The sequenced sample was unsorted PBMCs, obtained approximately 7.1 years after starting antiretroviral therapy. CDR3 residues: CASSSDPTPLNYGYTF. The CDR3 DNA sequence: TGCGCCAGCAGTTCAGACCCCACCCCCCTAAACTATGGCTACACCTTC.